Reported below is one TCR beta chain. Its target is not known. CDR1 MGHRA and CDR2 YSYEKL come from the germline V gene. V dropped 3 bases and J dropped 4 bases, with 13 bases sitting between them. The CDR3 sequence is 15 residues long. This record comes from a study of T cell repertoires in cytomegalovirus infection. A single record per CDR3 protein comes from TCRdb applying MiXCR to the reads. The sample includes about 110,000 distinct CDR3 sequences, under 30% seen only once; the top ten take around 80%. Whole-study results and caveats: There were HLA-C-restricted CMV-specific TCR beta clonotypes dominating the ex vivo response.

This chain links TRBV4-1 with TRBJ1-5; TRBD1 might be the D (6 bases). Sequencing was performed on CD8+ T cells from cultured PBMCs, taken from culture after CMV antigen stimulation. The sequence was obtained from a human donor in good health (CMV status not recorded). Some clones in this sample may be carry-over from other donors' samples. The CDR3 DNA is TGCGCCAGCAGCCAGGGGACATTTGTAAATCAGCCCCAGCATTTT. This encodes CASSQGTFVNQPQHF.